A selection of T cell receptor beta chains follows, all from one sample in a study of T cells in Graves' hyperthyroidism and ophthalmopathy. In TCRdb, the multiplex PCR reads were re-called with MiXCR into one record per CDR3 protein. The sample lists 690,000 or so distinct CDR3 sequences, over 15% occurring once. Material for sequencing was blood. Receptor source: a woman in her 50s with Graves' hyperthyroidism that later progressed to Graves' ophthalmopathy. CDR3s include the opening cysteine and the closing phenylalanine or tryptophan. Each record gives: D gene, V gene, clone size, J gene, CDR3 protein, CDR3 DNA. The D gene is left open where the match is weak. The size entry is marked missing in some rows and otherwise reads once, few, many or a size class.

d_gene: -
v_gene: TRBV5-6
abundance: few
j_gene: TRBJ2-7
CDR3aa: CASSGARYEQYF
CDR3nt: TGTGCCAGCAGCGGGGCCCGCTACGAGCAGTACTTC

d_gene: TRBD1
v_gene: TRBV6-1
abundance: -
j_gene: TRBJ2-7
CDR3aa: CATQTSTGGRYEQYF
CDR3nt: TGTGCCACTCAAACCTCGACAGGGGGCAGATACGAGCAGTACTTC

d_gene: -
v_gene: TRBV24-1
abundance: -
j_gene: TRBJ2-1
CDR3aa: CATSDSGRNEQFF
CDR3nt: TGTGCCACCAGTGATTCCGGACGCAATGAGCAGTTCTTC

d_gene: TRBD1
v_gene: TRBV7-6
abundance: few
j_gene: TRBJ1-2
CDR3aa: CASSPRTGGAPYGYTF
CDR3nt: TGTGCCAGCAGCCCTAGGACAGGGGGTGCTCCCTATGGCTACACCTTC

d_gene: TRBD1
v_gene: TRBV27
abundance: -
j_gene: TRBJ2-3
CDR3aa: CASSPKGPAGGRTDTQYF
CDR3nt: TGTGCCAGCAGTCCAAAGGGGCCGGCAGGGGGAAGGACAGATACGCAGTATTTT

d_gene: -
v_gene: TRBV3-1
abundance: many
j_gene: TRBJ2-3
CDR3aa: CASRNPGTDTQYF
CDR3nt: TGTGCCAGCAGGAACCCGGGGACGGATACGCAGTATTTT

d_gene: -
v_gene: TRBV27
abundance: -
j_gene: TRBJ1-4
CDR3aa: CASSLLSDGHEKLFF
CDR3nt: TGTGCCAGCAGTTTACTGTCGGATGGGCATGAAAAACTGTTTTTT

d_gene: TRBD1
v_gene: TRBV29-1
abundance: few
j_gene: TRBJ1-5
CDR3aa: CSVRTGGNQPQHF
CDR3nt: TGCAGCGTTCGGACAGGGGGCAATCAGCCCCAGCATTTT

d_gene: TRBD2
v_gene: TRBV14
abundance: -
j_gene: TRBJ2-1
CDR3aa: CASSPPLAGGHNEQFF
CDR3nt: TGTGCCAGCAGCCCTCCCCTAGCGGGGGGCCACAATGAGCAGTTCTTC

d_gene: TRBD1
v_gene: TRBV19
abundance: many
j_gene: TRBJ1-2
CDR3aa: CASSLGSGGSYGYTF
CDR3nt: TGTGCCAGTAGCCTTGGATCAGGGGGCAGCTATGGCTACACCTTC

d_gene: TRBD1
v_gene: TRBV19
abundance: -
j_gene: TRBJ1-4
CDR3aa: CASSTRTGSEKLFF
CDR3nt: TGTGCCAGTAGTACACGGACAGGTTCTGAAAAACTGTTTTTT